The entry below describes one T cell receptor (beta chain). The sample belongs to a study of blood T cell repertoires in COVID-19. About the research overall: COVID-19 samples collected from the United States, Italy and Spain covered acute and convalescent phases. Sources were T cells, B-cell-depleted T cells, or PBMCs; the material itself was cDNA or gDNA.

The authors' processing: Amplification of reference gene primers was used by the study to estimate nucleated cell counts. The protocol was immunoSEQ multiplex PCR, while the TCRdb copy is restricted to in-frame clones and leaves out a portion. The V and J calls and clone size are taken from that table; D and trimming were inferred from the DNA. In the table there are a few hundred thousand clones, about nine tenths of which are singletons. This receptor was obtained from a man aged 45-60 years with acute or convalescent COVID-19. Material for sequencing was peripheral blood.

The chain's CDR3 is CASSLGHKNEKLFF. The CDR3 coding sequence is TGCGCCAGCAGCTTGGGTCACAAGAATGAAAAACTGTTTTTT. The chain is built from TRBV5-1 and TRBJ1-4; D is ambiguous. The length of the CDR3 is 14 residues. Germline CDR1 reads SGHRS; CDR2 reads YFSETQ. Trimming took off 0 bases at V and 5 bases at J, with 8 bases between the two ends.